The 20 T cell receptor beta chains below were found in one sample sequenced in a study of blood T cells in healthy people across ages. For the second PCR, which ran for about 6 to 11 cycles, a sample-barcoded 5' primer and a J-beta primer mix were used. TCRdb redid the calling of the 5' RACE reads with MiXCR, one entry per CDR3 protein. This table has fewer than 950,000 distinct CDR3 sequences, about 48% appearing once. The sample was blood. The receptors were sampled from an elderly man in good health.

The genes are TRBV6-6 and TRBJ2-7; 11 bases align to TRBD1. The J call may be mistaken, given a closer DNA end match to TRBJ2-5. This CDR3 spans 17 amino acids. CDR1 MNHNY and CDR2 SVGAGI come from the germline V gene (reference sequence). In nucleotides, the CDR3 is TGTGCCAGCAGTTCCGGTGGGACAGGGGGTCCTCGGGAGACCCAGTACTTC. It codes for CASSSGGTGGPRETQYF.

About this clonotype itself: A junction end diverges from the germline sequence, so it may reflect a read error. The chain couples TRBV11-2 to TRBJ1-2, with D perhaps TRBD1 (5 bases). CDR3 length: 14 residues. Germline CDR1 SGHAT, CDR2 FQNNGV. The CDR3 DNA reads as TGTGCCAGCAGCGTAGAAGGGTTTGGGGCCTCTTACACCTTC. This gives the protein CASSVEGFGASYTF.

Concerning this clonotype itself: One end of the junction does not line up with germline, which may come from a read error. The CDR3 loop reads CASSKWASYNTEAFF. In DNA form, the CDR3 reads TGTGCCAGTAGCAAATGGGCCAGCTATAACACTGAGGCTTTCTTT. The rearrangement links TRBV19 to TRBJ1-1; D call uncertain. The CDR3 totals 15 residues. Germline CDR1 is LNHDA and CDR2 is SQIVND (reference sequence).

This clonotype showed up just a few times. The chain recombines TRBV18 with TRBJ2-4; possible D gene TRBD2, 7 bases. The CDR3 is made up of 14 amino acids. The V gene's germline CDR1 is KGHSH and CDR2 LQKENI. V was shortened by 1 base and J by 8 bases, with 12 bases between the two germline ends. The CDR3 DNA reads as TGTGCCAGCTCACCACTGGGAGGGGGGGACATTCAGTACTTC. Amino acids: CASSPLGGGDIQYF.

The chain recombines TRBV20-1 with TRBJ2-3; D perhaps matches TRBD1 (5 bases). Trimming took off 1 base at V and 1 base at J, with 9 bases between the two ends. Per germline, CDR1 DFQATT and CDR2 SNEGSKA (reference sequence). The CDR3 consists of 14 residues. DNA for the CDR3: TGCAGTGCTAGAGGTAGGGGCGGCACAGATACGCAGTATTTT. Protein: CSARGRGGTDTQYF.

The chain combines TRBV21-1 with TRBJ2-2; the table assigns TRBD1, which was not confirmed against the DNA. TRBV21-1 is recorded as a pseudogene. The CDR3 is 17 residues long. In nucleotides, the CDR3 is TGTGCCAGCAGCAAAGCGGGGACAGGGCCAAACACCGGGGAGCTGTTTTTT. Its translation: CASSKAGTGPNTGELFF.

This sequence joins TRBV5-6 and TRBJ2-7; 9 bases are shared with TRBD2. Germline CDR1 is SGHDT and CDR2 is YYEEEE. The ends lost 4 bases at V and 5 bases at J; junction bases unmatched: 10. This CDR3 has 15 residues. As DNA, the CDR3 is TGTGCCAGCAGCCCCCGACCCGGGACTAGCAACGAGCAGTACTTC. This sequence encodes CASSPRPGTSNEQYF.

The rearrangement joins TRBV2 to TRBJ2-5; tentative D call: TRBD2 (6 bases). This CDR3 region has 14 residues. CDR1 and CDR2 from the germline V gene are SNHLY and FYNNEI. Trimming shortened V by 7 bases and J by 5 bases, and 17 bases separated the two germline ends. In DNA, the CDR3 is TGTGCCAGCAATCCGGGACGGGGGTACGAGACCCAGTACTTC. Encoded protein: CASNPGRGYETQYF.

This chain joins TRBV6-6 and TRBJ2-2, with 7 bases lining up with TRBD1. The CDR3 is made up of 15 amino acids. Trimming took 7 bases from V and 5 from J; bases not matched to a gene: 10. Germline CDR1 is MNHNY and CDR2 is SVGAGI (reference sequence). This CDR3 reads CASTSGQVKTGELFF. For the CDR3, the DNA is TGTGCCAGCACCTCCGGACAGGTGAAGACCGGGGAGCTGTTTTTT.

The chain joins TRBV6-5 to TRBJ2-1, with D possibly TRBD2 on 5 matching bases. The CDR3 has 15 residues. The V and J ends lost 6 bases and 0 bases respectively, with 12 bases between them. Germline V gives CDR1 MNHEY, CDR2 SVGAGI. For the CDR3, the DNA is TGTGCCAGCAGGGTTACGGGGAGCTCCTACAATGAGCAGTTCTTC. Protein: CASRVTGSSYNEQFF.

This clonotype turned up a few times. This CDR3 is CASSRQAREPYNEQFF. As DNA, the CDR3 is TGTGCCAGCAGTCGCCAGGCGCGGGAGCCCTACAATGAGCAGTTCTTC. The chain combines TRBV4-2 with TRBJ2-1; 7 bases are shared with TRBD2. The CDR3 extends over 16 amino acids. Germline-derived CDR1 and CDR2 are LGHNA and YNFKEQ. V shed 6 bases and J 2 bases; nucleotides not matched to a gene: 10.

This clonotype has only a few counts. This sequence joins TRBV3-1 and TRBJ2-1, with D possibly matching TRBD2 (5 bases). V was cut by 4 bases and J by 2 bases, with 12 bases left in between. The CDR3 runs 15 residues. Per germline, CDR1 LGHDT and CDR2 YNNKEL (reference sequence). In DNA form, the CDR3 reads TGTGCCAGCAGCCGAAGGCAGGAGGCCTACAATGAGCAGTTCTTC. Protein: CASSRRQEAYNEQFF.

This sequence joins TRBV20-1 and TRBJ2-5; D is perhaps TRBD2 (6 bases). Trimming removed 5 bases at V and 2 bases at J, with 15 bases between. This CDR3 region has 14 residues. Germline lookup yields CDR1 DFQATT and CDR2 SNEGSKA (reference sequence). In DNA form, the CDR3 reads TGCAGTGCTTATCCGGGAGCTAATCAAGAGACCCAGTACTTC. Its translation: CSAYPGANQETQYF.

CDR3 sequence: CASRRQGPPHQPQHF. CDR3 coding DNA: TGTGCCAGCAGACGACAGGGGCCCCCCCATCAGCCCCAGCATTTT. The chain couples TRBV27 to TRBJ1-5; 8 bases map to TRBD1. This CDR3 is built from 15 residues. CDR1 MNHEY and CDR2 SMNVEV come from the germline V gene (reference sequence). The V gene end was trimmed by 6 bases and the J gene end by 5 bases; junction bases not matched to a gene: 9.

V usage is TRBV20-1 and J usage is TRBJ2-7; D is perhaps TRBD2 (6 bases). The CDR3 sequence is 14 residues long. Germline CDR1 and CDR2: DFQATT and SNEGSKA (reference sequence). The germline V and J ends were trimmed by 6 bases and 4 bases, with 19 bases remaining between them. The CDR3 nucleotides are TGCAGTGCCGGAGGAGGGGCCGGGGCTTACGAGCAGTACTTC. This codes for CSAGGGAGAYEQYF.

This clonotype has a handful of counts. CDR3 bases: TGTGCCAGCAGTCTCGGGAACCCCCAAGAGACCCAGTACTTC. This encodes CASSLGNPQETQYF. This sequence joins TRBV7-9 and TRBJ2-5, with a tentative D call TRBD2 (5 bases). Per germline, CDR1 SEHNR and CDR2 FQNEAQ (reference sequence). V dropped 6 bases and J dropped 1 base, with 12 bases sitting between them. The CDR3 length is 14 residues.

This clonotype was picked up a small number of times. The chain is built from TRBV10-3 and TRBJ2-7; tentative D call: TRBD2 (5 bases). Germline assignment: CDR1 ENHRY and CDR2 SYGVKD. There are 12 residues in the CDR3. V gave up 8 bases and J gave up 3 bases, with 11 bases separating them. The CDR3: CAIGSSFYEQYF. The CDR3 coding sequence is TGTGCCATCGGGAGCAGTTTCTACGAGCAGTACTTC.

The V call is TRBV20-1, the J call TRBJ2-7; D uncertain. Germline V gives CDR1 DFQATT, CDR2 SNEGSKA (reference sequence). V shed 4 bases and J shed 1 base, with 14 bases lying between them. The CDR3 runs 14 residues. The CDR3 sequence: CSAKVEGLSYEQYF. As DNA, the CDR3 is TGCAGTGCTAAAGTGGAAGGGTTATCCTACGAGCAGTACTTC.

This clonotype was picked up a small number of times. The CDR3 protein is CASSLAYRGRGYTF. The CDR3 nucleotides read TGTGCCAGCAGCTTAGCCTACAGGGGCCGAGGCTACACCTTC. This rearrangement joins TRBV7-2 to TRBJ1-2; TRBD1 agrees at 7 bases. With 0 bases clipped from V and 8 bases from J, the junction kept 6 bases outside the gene matches. CDR1 SGHTA and CDR2 FQGNSA come from the germline V gene. The CDR3 extends over 14 amino acids.

The CDR3 DNA sequence: TGTGCCAGCAGTCCCCTGGCGGGAGAGGGCGAGCAGTACTTC. Translation: CASSPLAGEGEQYF. V is TRBV12-3 or TRBV12-4 and J is TRBJ2-4, with TRBD2 matching 7 bases. The J call may be incorrect, as the DNA end agrees better with TRBJ2-7. There are 14 residues in the CDR3.